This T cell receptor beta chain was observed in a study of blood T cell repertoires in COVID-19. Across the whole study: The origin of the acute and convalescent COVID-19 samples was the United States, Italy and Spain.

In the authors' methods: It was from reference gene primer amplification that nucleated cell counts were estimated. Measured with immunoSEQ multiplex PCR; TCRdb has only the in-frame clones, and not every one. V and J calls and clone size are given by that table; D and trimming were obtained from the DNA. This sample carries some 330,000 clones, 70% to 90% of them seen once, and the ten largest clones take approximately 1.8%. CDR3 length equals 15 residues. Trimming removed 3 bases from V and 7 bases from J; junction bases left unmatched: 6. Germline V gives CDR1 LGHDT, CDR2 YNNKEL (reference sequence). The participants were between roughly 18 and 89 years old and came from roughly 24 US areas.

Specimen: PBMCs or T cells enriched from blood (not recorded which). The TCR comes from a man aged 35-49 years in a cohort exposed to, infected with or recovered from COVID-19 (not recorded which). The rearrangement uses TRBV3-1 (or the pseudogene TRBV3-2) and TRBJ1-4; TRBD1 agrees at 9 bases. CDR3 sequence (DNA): TGTGCCAGCAGCCACAACAGGGGGCGTAGTGAAAAACTGTTTTTT. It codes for CASSHNRGRSEKLFF.